The present TCR beta chain was sequenced within a study of identical twins. With 5 bases removed from V and 8 bases from J, the gap between germline ends came to 15 bases. The CDR3 loop spans 13 amino acids. CDR1 and CDR2 from the germline V gene are MDHEN and SYDVKM. This clonotype came up a few times. Using its own MiXCR run on the 5' RACE reads, TCRdb lists one record per CDR3 protein. The sample includes 350,000 to 600,000 distinct CDR3 sequences, approximately 14% of them seen just once. Separately, the same data were catalogued under a study of yellow fever vaccine responses in identical twins. As reported in that work: Among the twins, the vaccine T cell response reportedly seemed partly convergent and partly personalized.

The receptor's source is a woman aged 18-29 years in good health. The chain recombines TRBV28 with TRBJ1-2; tentative D call: TRBD1 (5 bases). Sequencing was carried out using CD4+ T cells sorted from blood. CDR3 sequence reads: CASSEAGASGYTF. The DNA for the CDR3 is TGTGCCAGCAGTGAGGCCGGGGCCAGCGGCTACACCTTC.